The rows below give T cell receptor beta chains drawn from one sample of a study of human T cells and chemical hapten exposure. TCRdb called the reads again in MiXCR, with one record for every CDR3 protein. The table has about 120,000 distinct CDR3 sequences, about 7.7% seen once; the top ten hold roughly 1.3%. Sequencing was done on a sample of whole blood. The source is a human donor in good health. Some clones in this sample may be carry-over from other donors' samples. Both conserved end residues are part of each CDR3. Each record gives: clone size, V gene, D gene, J gene, CDR3 protein, CDR3 DNA. D genes are given only for firm matches. Clone size is shown for a subset of rows, as once, few, many or a class of expanded clone.

-	TRBV19	TRBD2	TRBJ2-2	CASSVGLAYTGELFF	TGTGCCAGTAGTGTAGGACTAGCTTACACCGGGGAGCTGTTTTTT
-	TRBV30	-	TRBJ2-1	CAWSGLNNEQFF	TGTGCCTGGAGTGGACTCAACAATGAGCAGTTCTTC
many	TRBV6-1	TRBD1	TRBJ1-5	CASSAGTAGQPQHF	TGTGCCAGCAGTGCCGGGACAGCGGGTCAGCCCCAGCATTTT
-	TRBV7-9	-	TRBJ2-7	CASSLLAYEQYF	TGTGCCAGCAGCTTGCTGGCCTACGAGCAGTACTTC
few	TRBV29-1	TRBD2	TRBJ2-1	CSVLPSGGPDEQFF	TGCAGCGTCCTCCCTAGCGGGGGACCGGATGAGCAGTTCTTC
-	TRBV6-5	-	TRBJ1-4	CASSSGRVTSNEKLFF	TGTGCCAGCAGTTCCGGCCGGGTCACTAGTAATGAAAAACTGTTTTTT
few	TRBV15	-	TRBJ1-5	CATSRDRAHIDQPQHF	TGTGCCACCAGCAGAGATCGCGCGCATATCGACCAGCCCCAGCATTTT
many	TRBV9	TRBD1	TRBJ1-5	CASSGQGNSNQPQHF	TGTGCCAGCAGCGGACAGGGGAATAGCAATCAGCCCCAGCATTTT
many	TRBV7-9	-	TRBJ1-4	CASSSPPPQGPTNEKLFF	TGTGCCAGCAGCTCACCACCCCCACAGGGACCAACTAATGAAAAACTGTTTTTT
few	TRBV7-2	-	TRBJ2-7	CASRASSGPYEQYF	TGTGCCAGCAGGGCGTCGAGCGGCCCCTACGAGCAGTACTTC
many	TRBV5-6	-	TRBJ1-1	CASSLQGTEAFF	TGTGCCAGCAGCTTACAGGGCACTGAAGCTTTCTTT
many	TRBV2	TRBD1	TRBJ1-5	CASSGQGRNQPQHF	TGTGCCAGCAGTGGACAGGGTAGAAATCAGCCCCAGCATTTT
many	TRBV6-2/TRBV6-3	-	TRBJ1-1	CAHREGTEAFF	TGTGCCCACAGGGAGGGCACTGAAGCTTTCTTT
few	TRBV5-1	-	TRBJ2-3	CASSLGQGSWTDTQYF	TGCGCCAGCAGCTTGGGGCAGGGGTCCTGGACAGATACGCAGTATTTT
-	TRBV11-3	TRBD1	TRBJ2-1	CASSLTGGLYNEQFF	TGTGCCAGCAGCTTAACAGGGGGCCTCTACAATGAGCAGTTCTTC
few	TRBV13	-	TRBJ1-5	CASSSGPGNQPQHF	TGTGCCAGCAGCTCTGGGCCAGGCAATCAGCCCCAGCATTTT
-	TRBV5-1	-	TRBJ2-2	CASSPRILPGELFF	TGCGCCAGCAGCCCGCGTATTCTCCCCGGGGAGCTGTTTTTT